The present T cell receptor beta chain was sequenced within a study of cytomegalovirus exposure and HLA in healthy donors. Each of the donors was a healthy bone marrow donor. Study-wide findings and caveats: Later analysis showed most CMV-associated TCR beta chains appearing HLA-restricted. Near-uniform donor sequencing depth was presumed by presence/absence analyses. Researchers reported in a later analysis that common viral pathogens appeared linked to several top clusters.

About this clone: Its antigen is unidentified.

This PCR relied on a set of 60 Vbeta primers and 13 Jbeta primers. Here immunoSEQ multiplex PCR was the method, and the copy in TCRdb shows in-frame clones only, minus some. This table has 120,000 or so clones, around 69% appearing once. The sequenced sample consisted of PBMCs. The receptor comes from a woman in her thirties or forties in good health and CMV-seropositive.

The CDR3 nucleotides read TGTGCCAGCAGGCGGGAGACCGGGGAGCTGTTTTTT. It codes for CASRRETGELFF. This chain links TRBV7-3 with TRBJ2-2; TRBD2 aligns across 7 bases. Trimming took 6 bases from V and 5 from J; bases not matched to a gene: 0. The CDR3 sequence is 12 residues long. Per the germline V gene, CDR1 is SGHTA and CDR2 is FQGTGA.